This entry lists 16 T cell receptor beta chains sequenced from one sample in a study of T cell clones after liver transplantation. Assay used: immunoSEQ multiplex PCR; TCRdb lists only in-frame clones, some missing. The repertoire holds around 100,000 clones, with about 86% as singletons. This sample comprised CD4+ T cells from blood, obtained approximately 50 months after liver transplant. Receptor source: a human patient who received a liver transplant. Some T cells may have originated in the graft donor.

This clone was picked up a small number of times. The CDR3 region has the DNA TGTGCCAGCAGCTTGCTGGGATGGTCGACCCCTCGGCCAGATACGCAGTATTTT. It specifies CASSLLGWSTPRPDTQYF. V gene TRBV5-6 combines with J gene TRBJ2-3; D uncertain. The length of the CDR3 is 18 residues. The V end was cut by 1 base, the J end by 4 bases, with 22 bases between. Germline V CDR1 and CDR2: SGHDT, YYEEEE. Full variable domain (remainder filled in from reference TRBV5-6 and TRBJ2-3): DAGVTQSPTHLIKTRGQQVTLRCSPKSGHDTVSWYQQALGQGPQFIFQYYEEEERQRGNFPDRFSGHQFPNYSSELNVNALLLGDSALYLCASSLLGWSTPRPDTQYFGPGTRLTVL.

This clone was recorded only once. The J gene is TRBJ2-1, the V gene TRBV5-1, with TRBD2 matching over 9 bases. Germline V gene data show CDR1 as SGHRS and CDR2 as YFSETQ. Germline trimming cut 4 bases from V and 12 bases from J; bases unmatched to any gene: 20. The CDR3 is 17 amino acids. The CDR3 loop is CASSPINSGGKGRGQFF. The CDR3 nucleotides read TGCGCCAGCAGCCCCATAAATAGCGGGGGTAAGGGTAGAGGGCAGTTCTTC.

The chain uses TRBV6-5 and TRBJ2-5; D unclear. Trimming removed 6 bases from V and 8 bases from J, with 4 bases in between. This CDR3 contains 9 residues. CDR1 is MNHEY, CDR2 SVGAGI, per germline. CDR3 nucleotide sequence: TGTGCCAGCAGCCTTACCCAGTACTTC. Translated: CASSLTQYF.

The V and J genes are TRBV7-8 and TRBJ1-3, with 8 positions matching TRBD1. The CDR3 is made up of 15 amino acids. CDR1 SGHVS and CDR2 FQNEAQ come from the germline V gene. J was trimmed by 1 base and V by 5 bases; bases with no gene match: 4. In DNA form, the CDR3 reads TGTGCCAGCAGCCGTGGACAGGGTTCTGGAAACACCATATATTTT. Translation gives CASSRGQGSGNTIYF. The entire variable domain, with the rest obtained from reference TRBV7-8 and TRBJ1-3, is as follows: GAGVSQSPRYKVAKRGQDVALRCDPISGHVSLFWYQQALGQGPEFLTYFQNEAQLDKSGLPSDRFFAERPEGSVSTLKIQRTQQEDSAVYLCASSRGQGSGNTIYFGEGSWLTVV.

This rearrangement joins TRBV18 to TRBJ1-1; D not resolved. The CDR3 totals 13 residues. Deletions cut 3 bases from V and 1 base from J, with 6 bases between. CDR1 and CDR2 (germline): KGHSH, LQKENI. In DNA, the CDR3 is TGTGCCAGCTCACCGGAGACGAACACTGAAGCTTTCTTT. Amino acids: CASSPETNTEAFF.

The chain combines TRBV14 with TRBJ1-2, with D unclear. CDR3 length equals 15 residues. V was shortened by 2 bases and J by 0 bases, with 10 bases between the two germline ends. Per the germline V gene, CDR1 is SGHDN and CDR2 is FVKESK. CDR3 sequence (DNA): TGTGCCAGCAGCCAACTCACAGCTTCTAACTATGGCTACACCTTC. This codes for CASSQLTASNYGYTF.

The CDR3 protein is CACPGEGYTF. The CDR3, as DNA: TGTGCCTGCCCGGGGGAAGGCTACACCTTC. The genes are TRBV9 and TRBJ1-2; D perhaps matches TRBD1 (5 bases). The CDR3 is 10 residues long. Trimming took off 10 bases at V and 8 bases at J, with 12 bases between the two ends. Germline CDR1 SGDLS, CDR2 YYNGEE.

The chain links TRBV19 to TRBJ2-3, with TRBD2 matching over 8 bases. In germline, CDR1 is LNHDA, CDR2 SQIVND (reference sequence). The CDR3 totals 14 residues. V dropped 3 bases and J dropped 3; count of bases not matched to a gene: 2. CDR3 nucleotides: TGTGCCAGTAGTATCGGGAGGGTTACAGATACGCAGTATTTT. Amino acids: CASSIGRVTDTQYF.

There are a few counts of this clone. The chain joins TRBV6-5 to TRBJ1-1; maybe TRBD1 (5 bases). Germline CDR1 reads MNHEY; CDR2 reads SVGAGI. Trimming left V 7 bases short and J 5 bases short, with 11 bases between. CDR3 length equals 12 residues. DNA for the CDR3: TGTGCCAGCACCCCGGGGGGGACTGAAGCTTTCTTT. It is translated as CASTPGGTEAFF.

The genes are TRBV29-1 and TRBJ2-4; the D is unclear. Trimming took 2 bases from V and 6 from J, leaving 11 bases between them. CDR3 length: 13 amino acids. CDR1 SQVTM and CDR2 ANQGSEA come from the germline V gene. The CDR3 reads CSVELQVGNIQYF. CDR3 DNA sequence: TGCAGCGTTGAATTGCAGGTTGGAAACATTCAGTACTTC.

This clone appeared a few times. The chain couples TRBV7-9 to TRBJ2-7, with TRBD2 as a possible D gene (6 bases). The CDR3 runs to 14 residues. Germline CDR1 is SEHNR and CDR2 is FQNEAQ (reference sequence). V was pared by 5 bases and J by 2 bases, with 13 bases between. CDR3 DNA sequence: TGTGCCAGCAGCAGGGACTTATATGCCTACGAGCAGTACTTC. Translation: CASSRDLYAYEQYF.

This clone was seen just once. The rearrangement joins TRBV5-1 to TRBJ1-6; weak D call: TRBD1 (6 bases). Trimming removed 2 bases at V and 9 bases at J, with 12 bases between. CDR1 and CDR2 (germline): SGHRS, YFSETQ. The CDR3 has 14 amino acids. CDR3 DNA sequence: TGCGCCAGCAGCTTCCAGGGGCCGGGTTCACCCCTCCACTTT. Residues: CASSFQGPGSPLHF.

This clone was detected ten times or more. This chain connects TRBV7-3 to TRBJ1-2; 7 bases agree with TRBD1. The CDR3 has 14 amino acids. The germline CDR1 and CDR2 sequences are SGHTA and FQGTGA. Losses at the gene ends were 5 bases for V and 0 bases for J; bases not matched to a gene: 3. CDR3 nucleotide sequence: TGTGCCAGCAGCCGGGACAGAGCTAACTATGGCTACACCTTC. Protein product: CASSRDRANYGYTF.

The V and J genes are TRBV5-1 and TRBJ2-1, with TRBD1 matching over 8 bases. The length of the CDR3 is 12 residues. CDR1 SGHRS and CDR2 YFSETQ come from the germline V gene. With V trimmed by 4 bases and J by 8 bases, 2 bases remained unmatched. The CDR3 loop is CASSTGGDEQFF. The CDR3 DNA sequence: TGCGCCAGCAGCACAGGGGGTGATGAGCAGTTCTTC.

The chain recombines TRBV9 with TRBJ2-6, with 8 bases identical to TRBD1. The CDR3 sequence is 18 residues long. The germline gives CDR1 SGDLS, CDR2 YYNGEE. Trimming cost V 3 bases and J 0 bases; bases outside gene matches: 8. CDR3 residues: CASSALRDRLSGANVLTF. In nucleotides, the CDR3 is TGTGCCAGCAGCGCCCTCCGGGACAGGCTCTCTGGGGCCAACGTCCTGACTTTC.

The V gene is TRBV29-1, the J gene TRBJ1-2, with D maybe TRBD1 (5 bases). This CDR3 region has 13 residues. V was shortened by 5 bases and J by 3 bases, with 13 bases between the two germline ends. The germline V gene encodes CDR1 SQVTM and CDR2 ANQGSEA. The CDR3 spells CSVPKAGHYGYTF. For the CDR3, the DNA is TGCAGCGTTCCGAAGGCGGGGCACTATGGCTACACCTTC.